These 28 T cell receptor beta chains originate from one sample sequenced in a study of T cell changes during pregnancy in multiple sclerosis. Sequencing used immunoSEQ multiplex PCR; TCRdb keeps in-frame clones, though not all of them. This repertoire shows 40,000 to 60,000 clones, 80% to 95% found once; its top ten account for just over 0.55%. The sample here was CD4+ T cells from peripheral blood mononuclear cells, taken after pregnancy. The receptors originated from a female donor with multiple sclerosis, enrolled in a pregnancy study.

The rearrangement uses TRBV29-1 and TRBJ2-2, with 9 bases lining up with TRBD1. From germline, CDR1 is SQVTM and CDR2 ANQGSEA. This CDR3 region has 15 residues. Losses at the gene ends were 6 bases for V and 7 bases for J; bases not matched to a gene: 12. CDR3 protein: CSVGGPGQGGGELFF. The CDR3, as DNA: TGCAGCGTGGGGGGCCCGGGACAGGGCGGCGGGGAGCTGTTTTTT.

The V gene is TRBV11-2, the J gene TRBJ2-1, with D possibly matching TRBD2 (6 bases). The CDR3 totals 15 residues. V lost 1 base to trimming and J lost 8 bases, with 15 bases between them. From germline, CDR1 is SGHAT and CDR2 FQNNGV. The CDR3 sequence is CASSLVMAGRDEQFF. CDR3 nucleotide sequence: TGTGCCAGCAGCTTAGTGATGGCGGGACGGGATGAGCAGTTCTTC.

The chain employs TRBV5-6 and TRBJ2-5; 8 nucleotides align to TRBD2. Germline CDR1 SGHDT, CDR2 YYEEEE. The CDR3 spans 15 residues. Trimming at V came to 4 bases and at J to 5 bases, leaving 10 bases not matched to a gene. The CDR3 DNA follows: TGTGCCAGCAGCCTACTCGGGAGGGCCGAGGAGACCCAGTACTTC. Amino acid sequence: CASSLLGRAEETQYF.

This chain uses TRBV7-9 with TRBJ1-4; tentative D call: TRBD1 (6 bases). Germline assignment: CDR1 SEHNR and CDR2 FQNEAQ (reference sequence). The CDR3 consists of 15 residues. V shed 5 bases and J shed 8 bases, with 18 bases lying between them. The CDR3 here is CASSDTGSFTEKLFF. The CDR3 DNA is TGTGCCAGCAGCGATACAGGGTCGTTTACGGAAAAACTGTTTTTT.

The rearrangement links TRBV29-1 to TRBJ1-1, with D possibly TRBD1 on 6 matching bases. Germline assignment: CDR1 SQVTM and CDR2 ANQGSEA. This CDR3 has 14 amino acids. V lost 7 bases, J lost 7 bases, and 22 bases lay in between. The CDR3 protein is CSAKRGGGLGEAFF. CDR3 in DNA: TGCAGCGCCAAACGGGGGGGCGGTTTGGGTGAAGCTTTCTTT.

V usage is TRBV14 and J usage is TRBJ2-1; 8 positions agree with TRBD2. V shed 1 base and J 2 bases; nucleotides not matched to a gene: 4. The CDR3 contains 16 residues. CDR1 SGHDN and CDR2 FVKESK come from the germline V gene. The CDR3 nucleotides are TGTGCCAGCAGCCAAGGGTGGCGGGGGGCCTACAATGAGCAGTTCTTC. Translated, it gives CASSQGWRGAYNEQFF.

The V call is TRBV14, the J call TRBJ2-2, with 7 bases that match TRBD2. Per germline, CDR1 SGHDN and CDR2 FVKESK. The CDR3 loop spans 18 amino acids. J lost 3 bases, V lost 1 base, and 11 bases had no gene match. CDR3 DNA: TGTGCCAGCAGCCAAGTAAGGTATCCTAGCGGAGACACCGGGGAGCTGTTTTTT. Encoded protein: CASSQVRYPSGDTGELFF.

The genes are TRBV19 and TRBJ2-3; no reliable D call. The germline CDR1 and CDR2 sequences are LNHDA and SQIVND (reference sequence). This CDR3 has 14 amino acids. V was trimmed by 3 bases and J by 0 bases, leaving 7 bases between them. The CDR3 DNA is TGTGCCAGTAGTATCACGCGTAGCACAGATACGCAGTATTTT. Its translation is CASSITRSTDTQYF.

Written as DNA, the CDR3 is TGCGCCAGCAGCTTGAGGACAGCGGCCCAGGTCAATGAGCAGTTCTTC. Translation gives CASSLRTAAQVNEQFF. The V and J genes are TRBV5-1 and TRBJ2-1; a weak D match, TRBD1 (6 bases). Germline CDR1 is SGHRS and CDR2 is YFSETQ. The ends were cut back, 1 base at V and 6 bases at J, with 17 bases in the middle. The CDR3 extends over 16 amino acids.

The chain carries TRBV6-6 and TRBJ1-1; D is ambiguous. CDR3 size: 14 residues. Trimming removed 6 bases at V and 4 bases at J, with 15 bases between. Germline V gene lookup returns CDR1 MNHNY and CDR2 SVGAGI (reference sequence). CDR3 amino acids: CASRHLELGTEAFF. The CDR3, as DNA: TGTGCCAGCAGGCACCTAGAATTAGGCACTGAAGCTTTCTTT.

This clone was counted once. The CDR3 sequence is CASSLGGRASSSYNEQFF. The CDR3 DNA is TGCGCCAGCAGCTTGGGTGGGAGGGCCTCTAGCTCCTACAATGAGCAGTTCTTC. This chain links TRBV5-1 with TRBJ2-1; TRBD2 matches at 7 bases. Germline lookup yields CDR1 SGHRS and CDR2 YFSETQ. After removal of 0 bases from V and 0 bases from J, the junction contained 9 bases not matched to a gene. The CDR3 has 18 amino acids.

The chain links TRBV5-5 to TRBJ2-7; TRBD1 agrees at 10 bases. The CDR3 sequence is 15 residues long. J lost 4 bases, V lost 2 bases, and 6 bases had no gene match. Germline V gene sequence: CDR1 SGHKS, CDR2 YYEKEE (reference sequence). The CDR3 loop reads CASSLQTGGAYEQYF. CDR3 DNA: TGTGCCAGCAGCTTACAGACAGGGGGCGCGTACGAGCAGTACTTC.

This chain joins TRBV7-2 and TRBJ2-7; 7 bases agree with TRBD1. The CDR3 is 14 amino acids. The junction had 4 bases not matched to a gene; V was cut back by 5 bases and J by 0 bases. Germline-derived CDR1 and CDR2 are SGHTA and FQGNSA. This chain's CDR3 is CASSRDSSSYEQYF. In DNA form, the CDR3 reads TGTGCCAGCAGCCGGGACAGTAGCTCCTACGAGCAGTACTTC.

The V and J genes are TRBV7-2 and TRBJ2-7, with 7 positions matching TRBD2. J lost 7 bases, V lost 1 base, and 4 bases had no gene match. The CDR3 has 13 residues. Germline V CDR1 and CDR2: SGHTA, FQGNSA. The DNA for the CDR3 is TGTGCCAGCAGCTTAGAGCGGGGATGGGAGCAGTACTTC. Translation: CASSLERGWEQYF.

This chain joins TRBV18 and TRBJ1-4, with 7 bases matching TRBD1. Germline V gene data show CDR1 as KGHSH and CDR2 as LQKENI. Trimming removed 4 bases from V and 5 bases from J; junction bases left unmatched: 13. The CDR3 has 17 amino acids. The CDR3 spells CASSRNPSTGTNEKLFF. Written as DNA, the CDR3 is TGTGCCAGCTCACGCAACCCTTCGACAGGGACGAATGAAAAACTGTTTTTT.

CDR3 protein: CASSYSIVRRDGYTF. The CDR3 nucleotides are TGTGCCAGCAGTTACTCGATAGTCCGTAGAGATGGCTACACCTTC. V usage is TRBV6-6 and J usage is TRBJ1-2; D ambiguous. CDR3 length: 15 amino acids. Per germline, CDR1 MNHNY and CDR2 SVGAGI (reference sequence). V was shortened by 0 bases and J by 6 bases, with 14 bases between the two germline ends.

The V call is TRBV7-9, the J call TRBJ2-7; D not resolved. Germline V lookup: CDR1 SEHNR, CDR2 FQNEAQ (reference sequence). CDR3 length equals 14 residues. The V end lost 0 bases, the J end lost 0 bases, and 6 bases lay between the germline ends. Written as DNA, the CDR3 is TGTGCCAGCAGCTTAGCTGCAGTCTCCTACGAGCAGTACTTC. It specifies CASSLAAVSYEQYF.

The rearrangement joins TRBV7-9 to TRBJ2-3; D unclear. The germline gives CDR1 SEHNR, CDR2 FQNEAQ (reference sequence). Trimming removed 1 base at V and 1 base at J, with 12 bases between. The CDR3 is 16 residues long. This CDR3 is CASSLDATLGTDTQYF. CDR3 in DNA: TGTGCCAGCAGCTTAGATGCTACTTTGGGCACAGATACGCAGTATTTT. Looking up the rest from reference TRBV7-9 and TRBJ2-3 gives the full variable domain: DTGVSQNPRHKITKRGQNVTFRCDPISEHNRLYWYRQTLGQGPEFLTYFQNEAQLEKSRLLSDRFSAERPKGSFSTLEIQRTEQGDSAMYLCASSLDATLGTDTQYFGPGTRLTVL.

V gene TRBV11-2 combines with J gene TRBJ2-7; 7 nucleotides match TRBD1. CDR3 length: 13 amino acids. The V gene end was trimmed by 0 bases and the J gene end by 6 bases; junction bases not matched to a gene: 2. Germline V gene sequence: CDR1 SGHAT, CDR2 FQNNGV. CDR3 loop: CASSLETGVEQYF. CDR3 nucleotide sequence: TGTGCCAGCAGCTTAGAAACAGGGGTCGAGCAGTACTTC.

This chain uses TRBV15 with TRBJ2-6; TRBD2 is a possible D gene (5 bases). The CDR3 has 15 residues. V gave up 1 base and J gave up 1 base, with 5 bases separating them. Germline V lookup: CDR1 LNHNV, CDR2 YYDKDF (reference sequence). The CDR3 sequence is CATSRAGSGANVLTF. The DNA of the CDR3 is TGTGCCACCAGCAGAGCGGGGTCTGGGGCCAACGTCCTGACTTTC.

This chain uses TRBV11-3 with TRBJ1-1; tentatively, D is TRBD1 (5 bases). The CDR3 contains 14 residues. Germline V gene data show CDR1 as SGHNT and CDR2 as YENEEA. V was pared by 1 base and J by 1 base, with 7 bases between. Here the CDR3 reads CASSLGGRNTEAFF. The CDR3, as DNA: TGTGCCAGCAGCTTAGGGGGCAGGAACACTGAAGCTTTCTTT. The variable domain in full, completed from reference TRBV11-3 and TRBJ1-1, reads EAGVVQSPRYKIIEKKQPVAFWCNPISGHNTLYWYLQNLGQGPELLIRYENEEAVDDSQLPKDRFSAERLKGVDSTLKIQPAELGDSAVYLCASSLGGRNTEAFFGQGTRLTVV.

The chain carries TRBV2 and TRBJ2-7; the match to TRBD2 covers 10 bases. The length of the CDR3 is 16 residues. Germline trimming cut 7 bases from V and 2 bases from J; bases unmatched to any gene: 11. The germline CDR1 and CDR2 sequences are SNHLY and FYNNEI. CDR3 DNA sequence: TGTGCCAGCACTGGACTAGCGGAGTTCAGCACCTACGAGCAGTACTTC. It specifies CASTGLAEFSTYEQYF.

The rearrangement uses TRBV4-3 and TRBJ2-4; D possibly corresponds to TRBD2 (5 bases). Trimming shortened V by 0 bases and J by 0 bases, and 12 bases separated the two germline ends. Germline V gene sequence: CDR1 LGHNA, CDR2 YSLEER. There are 17 residues in the CDR3. The CDR3 sequence: CASSQDCPGEAKNIQYF. In DNA, the CDR3 is TGCGCCAGCAGCCAAGATTGTCCCGGGGAAGCCAAAAACATTCAGTACTTC.

The chain uses TRBV6-6 and TRBJ2-5; D is perhaps TRBD1 (5 bases). The V end lost 2 bases, the J end lost 1 base, and 11 bases lay between the germline ends. The germline V gene encodes CDR1 MNHNY and CDR2 SVGAGI (reference sequence). This CDR3 is built from 15 residues. The CDR3 DNA is TGTGCCAGCAGTTACCCCAGGGCTTCCCAAGAGACCCAGTACTTC. Translation gives CASSYPRASQETQYF.

The rearrangement uses TRBV6-5 and TRBJ2-2; 9 bases agree with TRBD1. This CDR3 region has 16 residues. V lost 4 bases to trimming and J lost 4 bases; unmatched junction nucleotides: 7. Germline loops: CDR1 MNHEY, CDR2 SVGAGI. CDR3 coding DNA: TGTGCCAGCAGTTCCCACAGGGGGCGCATCACCGGGGAGCTGTTTTTT. It specifies CASSSHRGRITGELFF.

The rearrangement uses TRBV9 and TRBJ1-2; D remains ambiguous. The germline gives CDR1 SGDLS, CDR2 YYNGEE. Trimming stripped 3 bases from V and 10 bases from J, with 25 bases between. The CDR3 has 16 amino acids. The CDR3 sequence is CASSGGYTGSLRDYTF. DNA for the CDR3: TGTGCCAGCAGCGGCGGATATACCGGGTCCCTGAGAGACTACACCTTC.

This clone was observed once. This chain uses TRBV25-1 with TRBJ2-1; 7 bases align to TRBD1. From germline, CDR1 is MGHDK and CDR2 SYGVNS. CDR3 length: 16 amino acids. The ends lost 3 bases at V and 4 bases at J; junction bases unmatched: 9. Here the CDR3 DNA reads TGTGCCAGCAGTGACCCGGGACAGCCCCCTTACAATGAGCAGTTCTTC. This encodes CASSDPGQPPYNEQFF.

The rearrangement links TRBV5-1 to TRBJ2-1; 12 bases match TRBD2. The CDR3 totals 15 residues. V shed 4 bases and J 7 bases; nucleotides not matched to a gene: 6. Germline assignment: CDR1 SGHRS and CDR2 YFSETQ. This CDR3 is CASSPTSGSSNEQFF. As DNA, the CDR3 is TGCGCCAGCAGCCCGACTAGCGGGAGTTCGAATGAGCAGTTCTTC.